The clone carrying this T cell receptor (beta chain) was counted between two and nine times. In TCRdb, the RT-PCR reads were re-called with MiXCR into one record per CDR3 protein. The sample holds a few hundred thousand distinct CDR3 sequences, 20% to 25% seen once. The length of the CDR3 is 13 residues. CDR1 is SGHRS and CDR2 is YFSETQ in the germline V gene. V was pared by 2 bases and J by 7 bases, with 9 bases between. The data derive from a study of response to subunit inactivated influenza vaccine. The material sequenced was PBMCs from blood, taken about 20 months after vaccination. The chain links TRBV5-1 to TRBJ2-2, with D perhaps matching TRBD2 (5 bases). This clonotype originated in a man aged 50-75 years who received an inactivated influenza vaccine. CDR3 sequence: CASSFRGSGELFF. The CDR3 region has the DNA TGCGCCAGCAGCTTCAGAGGGAGCGGGGAGCTGTTTTTT.